This is a list of T cell receptor beta chains from one sample in a study of T-cell reconstitution after alpha-beta-depleted transplantation in children. TCRdb used MiXCR to reprocess the PCR reads, holding one entry per CDR3 protein. The sample lists about 440,000 distinct CDR3 sequences, approximately 41% occurring once. The sample consisted of PBMCs, taken before TCRalphabeta/CD19-depleted stem cell transplant. These receptors came from a girl aged 2 to 10 with aplastic anemia, due to receive a stem cell transplant. CDR3s include the opening cysteine and the closing phenylalanine or tryptophan. D genes are given only for firm matches. Not all rows give a size; the values are once, few, many and, for expanded clones, a class.

clone_size: -
v_call: TRBV4-2
j_call: TRBJ2-5
d_call: -
cdr3_aa: CASSLSLSGETQYF
cdr3_nt: TGTGCCAGCAGCCTCTCTTTGTCAGGAGAGACCCAGTACTTC

clone_size: -
v_call: TRBV28
j_call: TRBJ1-3
d_call: -
cdr3_aa: CASTQAGGGNTIYF
cdr3_nt: TGTGCCAGCACCCAGGCCGGAGGGGGAAACACCATATATTTT

clone_size: few
v_call: TRBV6-5
j_call: TRBJ1-3
d_call: -
cdr3_aa: CASSYGSGNYGNTIYF
cdr3_nt: TGTGCCAGCAGTTACGGGTCCGGGAATTATGGAAACACCATATATTTT

clone_size: many
v_call: TRBV15
j_call: TRBJ2-1
d_call: TRBD2
cdr3_aa: CATSRDMGLAGFDEQFF
cdr3_nt: TGTGCCACCAGCAGAGATATGGGACTAGCGGGATTCGATGAGCAGTTCTTC

clone_size: -
v_call: TRBV7-3
j_call: TRBJ2-1
d_call: -
cdr3_aa: CASSFWASEYNEQFF
cdr3_nt: TGTGCCAGCAGCTTCTGGGCTAGCGAATACAATGAGCAGTTCTTC

clone_size: -
v_call: TRBV29-1
j_call: TRBJ2-1
d_call: TRBD2
cdr3_aa: CSVEGGGTYNEQFF
cdr3_nt: TGCAGCGTTGAAGGCGGGGGTACCTACAATGAGCAGTTCTTC

clone_size: many
v_call: TRBV20-1
j_call: TRBJ1-1
d_call: -
cdr3_aa: CRAWGMNTEAFF
cdr3_nt: TGCAGGGCGTGGGGGATGAACACTGAAGCTTTCTTT

clone_size: -
v_call: TRBV29-1
j_call: TRBJ2-7
d_call: -
cdr3_aa: CSVVSGVKGRYEQYF
cdr3_nt: TGCAGCGTTGTGTCTGGGGTGAAGGGCCGGTACGAGCAGTACTTC

clone_size: many
v_call: TRBV9
j_call: TRBJ1-2
d_call: -
cdr3_aa: CASSVVAGLNYGYTF
cdr3_nt: TGTGCCAGCAGCGTAGTTGCCGGGTTAAACTATGGCTACACCTTC

clone_size: -
v_call: TRBV29-1
j_call: TRBJ2-3
d_call: -
cdr3_aa: CSVEIGTDTQYF
cdr3_nt: TGCAGCGTAGAAATTGGGACAGATACGCAGTATTTT

clone_size: -
v_call: TRBV7-2
j_call: TRBJ2-2
d_call: TRBD2
cdr3_aa: CASRGLGGTGELFF
cdr3_nt: TGTGCCAGCAGGGGACTCGGGGGGACCGGGGAGCTGTTTTTT

clone_size: many
v_call: TRBV5-1
j_call: TRBJ2-3
d_call: TRBD2
cdr3_aa: CASSSYLSGRNTDTQYF
cdr3_nt: TGCGCCAGCAGCTCCTACCTAAGCGGGAGAAACACAGATACGCAGTATTTT

clone_size: many
v_call: TRBV28
j_call: TRBJ2-1
d_call: -
cdr3_aa: CASSSLGLVAYNEQFF
cdr3_nt: TGTGCCAGCAGCTCCCTGGGGCTAGTGGCCTACAATGAGCAGTTCTTC

clone_size: few
v_call: TRBV5-1
j_call: TRBJ2-5
d_call: TRBD2
cdr3_aa: CASSLVLLADFQETQYF
cdr3_nt: TGCGCCAGCAGCTTGGTACTACTAGCGGATTTTCAAGAGACCCAGTACTTC

clone_size: few
v_call: TRBV6-1
j_call: TRBJ2-7
d_call: -
cdr3_aa: CASNEGFASYEQYF
cdr3_nt: TGTGCCAGCAACGAGGGGTTTGCGTCCTACGAGCAGTACTTC

clone_size: -
v_call: TRBV12-3/TRBV12-4
j_call: TRBJ2-5
d_call: -
cdr3_aa: CASSQIRGETQYF
cdr3_nt: TGTGCCAGCAGTCAGATCAGGGGTGAGACCCAGTACTTC

clone_size: few
v_call: TRBV20-1
j_call: TRBJ2-6
d_call: TRBD2
cdr3_aa: CSAYSSGGGGANVLTF
cdr3_nt: TGCAGTGCTTACTCTAGCGGCGGAGGTGGGGCCAACGTCCTGACTTTC

clone_size: -
v_call: TRBV3-1
j_call: TRBJ2-1
d_call: -
cdr3_aa: CASSGRFTYNEQFF
cdr3_nt: TGTGCCAGCAGTGGGCGGTTTACCTACAATGAGCAGTTCTTC

clone_size: -
v_call: TRBV28
j_call: TRBJ1-5
d_call: TRBD1
cdr3_aa: CASSLRQGPNQPQDF
cdr3_nt: TGTGCCAGCAGTCTTAGACAGGGGCCCAATCAGCCCCAGGATTTT

clone_size: -
v_call: TRBV20-1
j_call: TRBJ1-5
d_call: -
cdr3_aa: CSAPPWGGGGNQPQHF
cdr3_nt: TGCAGTGCTCCCCCATGGGGGGGGGGAGGGAATCAGCCCCAGCATTTT

clone_size: -
v_call: TRBV2
j_call: TRBJ1-2
d_call: -
cdr3_aa: CASSETAPGAGYTF
cdr3_nt: TGTGCCAGCAGTGAAACCGCTCCCGGGGCCGGCTACACCTTC

clone_size: many
v_call: TRBV7-2
j_call: TRBJ1-6
d_call: -
cdr3_aa: CASSTRPSSYNSPLHF
cdr3_nt: TGTGCCAGCAGCACTCGGCCGAGCTCCTATAATTCACCCCTCCACTTT

clone_size: -
v_call: TRBV27
j_call: TRBJ1-5
d_call: -
cdr3_aa: CASSLSGPPQPQHF
cdr3_nt: TGTGCCAGCAGTTTATCAGGGCCACCCCAGCCCCAGCATTTT

clone_size: -
v_call: TRBV28
j_call: TRBJ2-1
d_call: TRBD2
cdr3_aa: CASSPGGGLHNEQFF
cdr3_nt: TGTGCCAGCAGCCCCGGGGGAGGGCTCCACAATGAGCAGTTCTTC

clone_size: -
v_call: TRBV20-1
j_call: TRBJ2-1
d_call: TRBD2
cdr3_aa: CSASQAGGRNEQFF
cdr3_nt: TGCAGTGCTAGCCAAGCGGGGGGGCGCAATGAGCAGTTCTTC

clone_size: many
v_call: TRBV7-3
j_call: TRBJ2-1
d_call: -
cdr3_aa: CASSLTEVSEQFF
cdr3_nt: TGTGCCAGCAGCTTAACCGAAGTCAGTGAGCAGTTCTTC

clone_size: -
v_call: TRBV20-1
j_call: TRBJ2-1
d_call: -
cdr3_aa: CSARTVLAGSSYNEQFF
cdr3_nt: TGCAGTGCTAGAACCGTACTAGCCGGAAGCTCCTACAATGAGCAGTTCTTC

clone_size: -
v_call: TRBV2
j_call: TRBJ2-5
d_call: -
cdr3_aa: CASSETEEETQYF
cdr3_nt: TGTGCCAGCAGTGAGACAGAAGAAGAGACCCAGTACTTC

clone_size: -
v_call: TRBV6-1
j_call: TRBJ1-2
d_call: -
cdr3_aa: CASSTGSNYGYTF
cdr3_nt: TGTGCCAGCAGTACGGGGTCCAACTATGGCTACACCTTC

clone_size: few
v_call: TRBV9
j_call: TRBJ2-3
d_call: TRBD2
cdr3_aa: CASSVRTSADTQYF
cdr3_nt: TGTGCCAGCAGCGTCCGGACTAGCGCAGATACGCAGTATTTT

clone_size: medium-sized
v_call: TRBV27
j_call: TRBJ2-7
d_call: -
cdr3_aa: CASMVSSYEQYF
cdr3_nt: TGTGCCAGCATGGTGAGCTCCTACGAGCAGTACTTC

clone_size: -
v_call: TRBV7-9
j_call: TRBJ1-2
d_call: -
cdr3_aa: CASSLGTSEGYTF
cdr3_nt: TGTGCCAGCAGCTTAGGGACGTCGGAGGGCTACACCTTC

clone_size: -
v_call: TRBV20-1
j_call: TRBJ2-5
d_call: TRBD2
cdr3_aa: CSASALRTSTKETQYF
cdr3_nt: TGCAGTGCTAGCGCCTTGCGGACTAGCACTAAAGAGACCCAGTACTTC

clone_size: few
v_call: TRBV29-1
j_call: TRBJ2-7
d_call: -
cdr3_aa: CSVLTGNSYEQYF
cdr3_nt: TGCAGCGTTCTCACAGGGAACTCCTACGAGCAGTACTTC

clone_size: many
v_call: TRBV15
j_call: TRBJ2-3
d_call: -
cdr3_aa: CATSRDLPGTPTDTQYF
cdr3_nt: TGTGCCACCAGCAGAGATCTCCCGGGAACACCCACAGATACGCAGTATTTT

clone_size: many
v_call: TRBV12-3/TRBV12-4
j_call: TRBJ2-1
d_call: -
cdr3_aa: CASRPASWGSYNEQFF
cdr3_nt: TGTGCCAGCAGGCCCGCGTCTTGGGGCTCCTACAATGAGCAGTTCTTC

clone_size: -
v_call: TRBV5-5
j_call: TRBJ1-3
d_call: -
cdr3_aa: CASSYETGTGNTIYF
cdr3_nt: TGTGCCAGCAGCTACGAAACCGGGACGGGAAACACCATATATTTT

clone_size: many
v_call: TRBV12-3/TRBV12-4
j_call: TRBJ1-6
d_call: TRBD1
cdr3_aa: CASSPWTGWDSPLHF
cdr3_nt: TGTGCCAGCAGTCCCTGGACAGGTTGGGATTCACCCCTCCACTTT

clone_size: -
v_call: TRBV9
j_call: TRBJ2-1
d_call: TRBD2
cdr3_aa: CASSSGTSLSNEQFF
cdr3_nt: TGTGCCAGCAGCTCAGGGACTAGCCTATCCAATGAGCAGTTCTTC

clone_size: few
v_call: TRBV7-9
j_call: TRBJ2-1
d_call: TRBD2
cdr3_aa: CASSPTSGGKGIEQFF
cdr3_nt: TGTGCCAGCAGCCCCACTAGCGGGGGTAAAGGCATTGAGCAGTTCTTC

clone_size: many
v_call: TRBV6-2/TRBV6-3
j_call: TRBJ2-1
d_call: -
cdr3_aa: CASSRDWAREQFF
cdr3_nt: TGTGCCAGCAGCCGGGACTGGGCGCGTGAGCAGTTCTTC

clone_size: -
v_call: TRBV6-1
j_call: TRBJ2-1
d_call: -
cdr3_aa: CASSKSSGSSYNEQFF
cdr3_nt: TGTGCCAGTTCCAAATCCTCCGGGAGCTCCTACAATGAGCAGTTCTTC

clone_size: -
v_call: TRBV6-5
j_call: TRBJ1-2
d_call: -
cdr3_aa: CASSYSTGGTGYTF
cdr3_nt: TGTGCCAGCAGTTACTCGACGGGGGGGACTGGCTACACCTTC

clone_size: few
v_call: TRBV19
j_call: TRBJ1-5
d_call: -
cdr3_aa: CASSPEGRGGQPQHF
cdr3_nt: TGTGCCAGTAGTCCCGAGGGGCGGGGAGGTCAGCCCCAGCATTTT

clone_size: few
v_call: TRBV12-3/TRBV12-4
j_call: TRBJ1-5
d_call: -
cdr3_aa: CASRKTVENSNQPQHF
cdr3_nt: TGTGCCAGCAGGAAGACGGTTGAAAATAGCAATCAGCCCCAGCATTTT